This record looks at one T cell receptor beta chain sequence and its context. Produced via immunoSEQ multiplex PCR; TCRdb's table is partial and in-frame only. The table includes 200,000 to 300,000 clones, around 88% detected once. CDR1 and CDR2 (germline): SGHTA, FQGNSA. The CDR3 length is 15 residues. Trimming cost V 2 bases and J 8 bases, with 16 bases left between them. The sample belongs to a study of blood T cell repertoires in COVID-19. In the study overall: COVID-19 samples, acute and convalescent, were from the United States, Italy and Spain. The cDNA or gDNA used as material had been derived from T cells, B-cell-depleted T cells, or PBMCs.

Study members were between about 18 and 95 years old and lived in 20 to 30 US regions. Cohorts were determined from participant-reported clinical history. Sequenced input: PBMCs or T cells enriched from blood (not recorded which). The J gene is TRBJ2-1, the V gene TRBV7-2; D may be TRBD1 (6 bases). The clonotype was recovered from a woman between 40 and 50 years old with acute COVID-19. Here the CDR3 reads CASSLQGIVGHEQFF. In DNA, the CDR3 is TGTGCCAGCAGCTTACAGGGGATAGTCGGGCATGAGCAGTTCTTC. Using reference TRBV7-2 and TRBJ2-1 for the parts outside the CDR3, the full variable domain is GAGVSQSPSNKVTEKGKDVELRCDPISGHTALYWYRQSLGQGLEFLIYFQGNSAPDKSGLPSDRFSAERTGGSVSTLTIQRTQQEDSAVYLCASSLQGIVGHEQFFGPGTRLTVL.